The 11 T cell receptor beta chains reported below all come from one sample, sequenced in a study of T cell responses to AZD1222 COVID-19 vaccine. Only in-frame clones appear in the TCRdb table, and some are missing; sequencing was by immunoSEQ multiplex PCR. The sample has under 200,000 clones; about 95% are singletons. Material: peripheral blood, obtained on day 0 of AZD1222 vaccination. All receptors come from an adult in good health.

The gene calls are TRBV10-1 and TRBJ2-5; no definite D call. Germline V gene lookup returns CDR1 WNHNN and CDR2 SYGVQD (reference sequence). This CDR3 has 13 residues. With 0 bases removed from V and 5 bases from J, the gap between germline ends came to 7 bases. As DNA, the CDR3 is TGCGCCAGCAGTGAGTCGACCCAGGAGACCCAGTACTTC. Its protein product is CASSESTQETQYF.

The V and J genes are TRBV2 and TRBJ2-1; D may be TRBD2 (5 bases). The germline V gene encodes CDR1 SNHLY and CDR2 FYNNEI. This CDR3 contains 15 residues. Trimming shortened V by 6 bases and J by 0 bases, and 12 bases separated the two germline ends. CDR3 sequence (DNA): TGTGCCAGCAGGGTATTCGGAGGCTCCTACAATGAGCAGTTCTTC. Residues: CASRVFGGSYNEQFF.

This clone appeared once. The rearrangement joins TRBV29-1 to TRBJ2-5, with a tentative D call TRBD2 (6 bases). Trimming removed 4 bases from V and 4 bases from J, with 22 bases in between. Looked up from germline, CDR1 is SQVTM and CDR2 is ANQGSEA. The length of the CDR3 is 16 residues. The chain's CDR3 is CSVVGGIGWAGETQYF. The CDR3 region has the DNA TGCAGCGTTGTGGGCGGGATAGGATGGGCTGGAGAGACCCAGTACTTC.

V gene TRBV10-3 combines with J gene TRBJ2-7; TRBD2 matches 7 bases. This CDR3 has 17 amino acids. Germline-derived CDR1 and CDR2 are ENHRY and SYGVKD. V lost 6 bases and J lost 2; bases outside the gene matches: 16. The CDR3 DNA is TGTGCCATCAGCTCGGGGGGTGGAACAGGTCTCGCCTACGAGCAGTACTTC. Translating it yields CAISSGGGTGLAYEQYF.

The genes are TRBV7-3 and TRBJ2-5, with a tentative D call TRBD2 (5 bases). In germline, CDR1 is SGHTA, CDR2 FQGTGA. V was cut by 2 bases and J by 4 bases, with 8 bases left in between. The CDR3 totals 13 residues. The chain's CDR3 is CASSLLRGETQYF. In nucleotides, the CDR3 is TGTGCCAGCAGCTTATTACGGGGAGAGACCCAGTACTTC.

This clone was seen only once. This chain joins TRBV7-2 and TRBJ1-5; a weak D match, TRBD1 (5 bases). The germline gives CDR1 SGHTA, CDR2 FQGNSA. CDR3 length: 16 residues. V was pared by 5 bases and J by 6 bases, with 20 bases between. Here the CDR3 DNA reads TGTGCCAGCAGCCAGGAGGGGCTCCCGCGGGGTCAGCCCCAGCATTTT. This codes for CASSQEGLPRGQPQHF. Drawing the rest from reference TRBV7-2 and TRBJ1-5, the complete variable domain is GAGVSQSPSNKVTEKGKDVELRCDPISGHTALYWYRQSLGQGLEFLIYFQGNSAPDKSGLPSDRFSAERTGGSVSTLTIQRTQQEDSAVYLCASSQEGLPRGQPQHFGDGTRLSIL.

This sequence joins TRBV5-1 and TRBJ1-6; D gene unclear. V was cut by 0 bases and J by 6 bases, with 7 bases left in between. The CDR3 is made up of 14 amino acids. Per germline, CDR1 SGHRS and CDR2 YFSETQ. CDR3 amino acids: CASSLEGSNSPLHF. The CDR3 DNA sequence: TGCGCCAGCAGCTTGGAGGGCAGTAATTCACCCCTCCACTTT.

V usage is TRBV7-6 and J usage is TRBJ1-6, with D possibly matching TRBD1 (5 bases). Deletions cut 1 base from V and 12 bases from J, with 16 bases between. Germline V gives CDR1 SGHVS, CDR2 FNYEAQ. This CDR3 region has 15 residues. CDR3 nucleotide sequence: TGTGCCAGCAGCTTAGATGGGGCCAGGAGGGGACCCCTCCACTTT. Translating gives CASSLDGARRGPLHF.

The chain recombines TRBV5-1 with TRBJ2-1; a weak D match, TRBD1 (5 bases). CDR3 size: 17 residues. Germline loops: CDR1 SGHRS, CDR2 YFSETQ. V lost 1 base and J 2 bases, leaving 16 bases between the germline ends. CDR3 nucleotide sequence: TGCGCCAGCAGCTTGTTCCAGGGCGAAGCACCCTACAATGAGCAGTTCTTC. Its protein is CASSLFQGEAPYNEQFF.

The chain carries TRBV3-1 (or the pseudogene TRBV3-2) and TRBJ2-3; D might be TRBD2 (6 bases). The CDR3 is made up of 15 amino acids. The germline gives CDR1 LGHDT, CDR2 YNNKEL (reference sequence). Trimming took off 5 bases at V and 0 bases at J, with 12 bases between the two ends. This CDR3 reads CASSSGGTSTDTQYF. The CDR3 coding sequence is TGTGCCAGCAGCTCAGGCGGGACTAGCACAGATACGCAGTATTTT.

This clone was seen only a few times. V gene TRBV19 combines with J gene TRBJ2-7; tentatively, D is TRBD2 (6 bases). V was cut by 3 bases and J by 6 bases, with 9 bases left in between. CDR3 length: 12 residues. Germline V gene data show CDR1 as LNHDA and CDR2 as SQIVND (reference sequence). The CDR3 DNA follows: TGTGCCAGTAGTATCGGCGGGGTCGAGCAGTACTTC. This codes for CASSIGGVEQYF.